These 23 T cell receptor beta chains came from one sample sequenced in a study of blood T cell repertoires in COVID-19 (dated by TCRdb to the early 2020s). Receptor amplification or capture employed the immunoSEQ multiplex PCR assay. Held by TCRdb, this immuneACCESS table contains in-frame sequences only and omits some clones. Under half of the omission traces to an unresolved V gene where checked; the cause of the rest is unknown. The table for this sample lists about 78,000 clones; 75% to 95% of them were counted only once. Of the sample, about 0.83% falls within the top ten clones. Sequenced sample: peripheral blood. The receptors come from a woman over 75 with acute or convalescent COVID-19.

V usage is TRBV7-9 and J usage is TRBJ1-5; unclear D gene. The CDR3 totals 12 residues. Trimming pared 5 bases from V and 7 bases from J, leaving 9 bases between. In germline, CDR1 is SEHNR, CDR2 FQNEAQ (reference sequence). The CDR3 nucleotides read TGTGCCAGCAGCCGAGAACAGCAGCCCCAGCATTTT. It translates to CASSREQQPQHF.

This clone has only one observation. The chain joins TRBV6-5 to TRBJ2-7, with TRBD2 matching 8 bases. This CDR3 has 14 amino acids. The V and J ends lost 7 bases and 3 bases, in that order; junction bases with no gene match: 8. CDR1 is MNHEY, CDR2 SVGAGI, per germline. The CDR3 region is CASMPRGGLYEQYF. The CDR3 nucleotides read TGTGCCAGCATGCCTCGGGGGGGGCTCTACGAGCAGTACTTC.

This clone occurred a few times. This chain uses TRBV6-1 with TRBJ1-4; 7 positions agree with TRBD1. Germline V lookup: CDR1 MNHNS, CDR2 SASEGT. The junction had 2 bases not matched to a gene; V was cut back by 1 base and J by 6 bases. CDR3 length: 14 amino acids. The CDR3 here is CASSEGTGYEKLFF. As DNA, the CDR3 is TGTGCCAGCAGTGAAGGGACAGGTTATGAAAAACTGTTTTTT.

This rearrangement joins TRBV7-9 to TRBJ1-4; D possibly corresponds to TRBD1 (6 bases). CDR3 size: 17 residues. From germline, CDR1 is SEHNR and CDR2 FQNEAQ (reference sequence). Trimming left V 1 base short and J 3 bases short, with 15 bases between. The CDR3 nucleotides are TGTGCCAGCAGCTTAGGAGAAAGGACAGCATCTAATGAAAAACTGTTTTTT. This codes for CASSLGERTASNEKLFF.

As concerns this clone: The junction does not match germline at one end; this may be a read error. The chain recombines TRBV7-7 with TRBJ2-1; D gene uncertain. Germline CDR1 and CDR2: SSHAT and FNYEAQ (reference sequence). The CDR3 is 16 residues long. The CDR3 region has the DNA TGTGCTAGCAGCTTAGGCAGGATGGTATCCTACAATGAGCAGTTCTTC. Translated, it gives CASSLGRMVSYNEQFF.

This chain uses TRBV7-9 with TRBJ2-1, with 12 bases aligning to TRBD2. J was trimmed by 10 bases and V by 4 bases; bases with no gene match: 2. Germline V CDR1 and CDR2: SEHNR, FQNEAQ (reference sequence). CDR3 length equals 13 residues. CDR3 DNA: TGTGCCAGCAGCTATGGACTAGCGGGGGAGCAGTTCTTC. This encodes CASSYGLAGEQFF.

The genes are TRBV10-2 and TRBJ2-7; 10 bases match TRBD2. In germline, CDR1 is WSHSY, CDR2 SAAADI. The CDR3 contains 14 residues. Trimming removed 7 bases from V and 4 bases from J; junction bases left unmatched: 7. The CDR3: CASISGRVGYEQYF. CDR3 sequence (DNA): TGCGCCAGCATCAGCGGGAGGGTTGGTTACGAGCAGTACTTC.

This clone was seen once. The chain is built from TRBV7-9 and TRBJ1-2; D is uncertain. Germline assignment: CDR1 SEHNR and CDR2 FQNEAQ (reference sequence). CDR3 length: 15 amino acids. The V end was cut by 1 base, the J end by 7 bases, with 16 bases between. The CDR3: CASSLGGRPEVGYTF. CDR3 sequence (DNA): TGTGCCAGCAGCTTAGGTGGCAGGCCGGAGGTTGGCTACACCTTC.

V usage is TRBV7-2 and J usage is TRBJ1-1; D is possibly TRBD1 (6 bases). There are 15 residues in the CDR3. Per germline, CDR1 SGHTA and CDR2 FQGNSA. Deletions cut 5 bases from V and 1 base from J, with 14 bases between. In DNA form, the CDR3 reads TGTGCCAGCAGCAGGACCGGGACAACGAACACTGAAGCTTTCTTT. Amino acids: CASSRTGTTNTEAFF.

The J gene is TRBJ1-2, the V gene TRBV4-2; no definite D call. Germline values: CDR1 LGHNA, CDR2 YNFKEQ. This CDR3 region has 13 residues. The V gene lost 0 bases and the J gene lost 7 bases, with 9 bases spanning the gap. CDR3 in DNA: TGTGCCAGCAGCCAAGAAGCCGCTGGTGGCTACACCTTC. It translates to CASSQEAAGGYTF.

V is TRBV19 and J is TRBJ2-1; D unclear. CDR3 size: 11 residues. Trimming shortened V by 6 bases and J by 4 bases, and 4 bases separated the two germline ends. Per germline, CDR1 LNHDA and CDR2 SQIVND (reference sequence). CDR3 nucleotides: TGTGCCAGTAGGCTATACAATGAGCAGTTCTTC. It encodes CASRLYNEQFF. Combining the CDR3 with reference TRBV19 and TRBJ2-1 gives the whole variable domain DGGITQSPKYLFRKEGQNVTLSCEQNLNHDAMYWYRQDPGQGLRLIYYSQIVNDFQKGDIAEGYSVSREKKESFPLTVTSAQKNPTAFYLCASRLYNEQFFGPGTRLTVL.

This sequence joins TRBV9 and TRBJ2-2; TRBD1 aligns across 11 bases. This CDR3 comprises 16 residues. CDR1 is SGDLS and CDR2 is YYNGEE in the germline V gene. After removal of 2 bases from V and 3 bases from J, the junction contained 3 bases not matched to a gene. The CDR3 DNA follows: TGTGCCAGCAGCGTTGGGACAGGGGGTCACACCGGGGAGCTGTTTTTT. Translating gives CASSVGTGGHTGELFF.

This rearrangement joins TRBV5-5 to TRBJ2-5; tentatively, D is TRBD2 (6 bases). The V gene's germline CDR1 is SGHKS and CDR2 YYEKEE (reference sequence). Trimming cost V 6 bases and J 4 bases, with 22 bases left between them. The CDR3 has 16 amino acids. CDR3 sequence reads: CASTSLGGSVPETQYF. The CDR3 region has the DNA TGTGCCAGCACCTCATTGGGAGGTTCGGTCCCAGAGACCCAGTACTTC.

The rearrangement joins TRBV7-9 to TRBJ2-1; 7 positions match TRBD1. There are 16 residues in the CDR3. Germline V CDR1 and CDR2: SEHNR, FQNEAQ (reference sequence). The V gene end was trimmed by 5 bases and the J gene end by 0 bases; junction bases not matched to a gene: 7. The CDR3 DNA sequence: TGTGCCAGCAGCCATCGCGCAGGGGGCTCCTACAATGAGCAGTTCTTC. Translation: CASSHRAGGSYNEQFF.

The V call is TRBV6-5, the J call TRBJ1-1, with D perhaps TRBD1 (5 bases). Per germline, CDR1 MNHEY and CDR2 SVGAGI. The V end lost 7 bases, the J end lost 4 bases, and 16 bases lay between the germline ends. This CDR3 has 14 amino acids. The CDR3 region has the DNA TGTGCCAGCACCTCAGACAGAGTGGGCACTGAAGCTTTCTTT. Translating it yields CASTSDRVGTEAFF.

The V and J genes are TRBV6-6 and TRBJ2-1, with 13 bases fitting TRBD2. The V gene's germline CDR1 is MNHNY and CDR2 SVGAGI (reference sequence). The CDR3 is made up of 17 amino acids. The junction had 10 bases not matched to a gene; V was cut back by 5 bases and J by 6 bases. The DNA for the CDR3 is TGTGCCAGCAGTCCTGGACCCTGGACTAGCGGGAGCAATGAGCAGTTCTTC. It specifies CASSPGPWTSGSNEQFF.

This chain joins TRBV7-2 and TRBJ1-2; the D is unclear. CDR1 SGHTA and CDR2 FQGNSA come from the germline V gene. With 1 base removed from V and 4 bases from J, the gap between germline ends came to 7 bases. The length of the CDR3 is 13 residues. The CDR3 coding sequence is TGTGCCAGCAGCTTAGAAGCGACCTATGGCTACACCTTC. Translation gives CASSLEATYGYTF. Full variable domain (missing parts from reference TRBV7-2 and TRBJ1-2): GAGVSQSPSNKVTEKGKDVELRCDPISGHTALYWYRQSLGQGLEFLIYFQGNSAPDKSGLPSDRFSAERTGGSVSTLTIQRTQQEDSAVYLCASSLEATYGYTFGSGTRLTVV.

The CDR3 bases are TGTGCCAGCAGCTACATGGACAGGGACACAGATACGCAGTATTTT. This translates into CASSYMDRDTDTQYF. The chain uses TRBV6-5 and TRBJ2-3, with TRBD1 identical over 8 bases. Trimming removed 6 bases from V and 2 bases from J; junction bases left unmatched: 7. The CDR3 totals 15 residues. Germline CDR1 and CDR2: MNHEY and SVGAGI.

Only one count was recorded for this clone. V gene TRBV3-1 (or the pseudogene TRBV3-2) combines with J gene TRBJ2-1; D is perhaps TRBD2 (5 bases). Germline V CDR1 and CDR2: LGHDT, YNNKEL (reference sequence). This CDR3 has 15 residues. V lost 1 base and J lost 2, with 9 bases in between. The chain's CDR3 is CASSQGQRTYNEQFF. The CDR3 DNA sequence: TGTGCCAGCAGCCAAGGCCAGCGGACCTACAATGAGCAGTTCTTC.

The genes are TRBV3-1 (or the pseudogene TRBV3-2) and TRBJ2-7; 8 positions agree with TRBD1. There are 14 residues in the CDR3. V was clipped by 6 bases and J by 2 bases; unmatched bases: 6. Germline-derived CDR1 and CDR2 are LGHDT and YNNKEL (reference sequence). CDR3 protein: CASRLQGAPYEQYF. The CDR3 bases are TGTGCCAGCAGGCTGCAGGGGGCCCCCTACGAGCAGTACTTC.

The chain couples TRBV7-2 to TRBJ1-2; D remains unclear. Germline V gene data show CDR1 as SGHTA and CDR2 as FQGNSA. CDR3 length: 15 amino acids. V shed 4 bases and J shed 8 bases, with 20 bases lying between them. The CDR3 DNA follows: TGTGCCAGCAGCTCGCTAAGAAGTCCGGGTGGGGGCTACACCTTC. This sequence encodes CASSSLRSPGGGYTF. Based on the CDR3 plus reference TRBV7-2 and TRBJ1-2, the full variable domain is GAGVSQSPSNKVTEKGKDVELRCDPISGHTALYWYRQSLGQGLEFLIYFQGNSAPDKSGLPSDRFSAERTGGSVSTLTIQRTQQEDSAVYLCASSSLRSPGGGYTFGSGTRLTVV.

Here the CDR3 reads CAWCQQGSDNYGYTF. CDR3 coding DNA: TGTGCCTGGTGCCAACAGGGATCCGATAACTATGGCTACACCTTC. The chain uses TRBV30 and TRBJ1-2; tentatively, D is TRBD1 (6 bases). V lost 5 bases and J lost 1, with 17 bases in between. Looked up from germline, CDR1 is GTSNPN and CDR2 is SVGIG (reference sequence). The CDR3 is 15 residues long.

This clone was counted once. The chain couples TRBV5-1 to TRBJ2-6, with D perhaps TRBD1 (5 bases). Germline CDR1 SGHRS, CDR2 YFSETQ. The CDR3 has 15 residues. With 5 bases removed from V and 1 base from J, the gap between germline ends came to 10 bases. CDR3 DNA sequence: TGCGCCAGCAGTTCTGGGGCGTCTGGGGCCAACGTCCTGACTTTC. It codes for CASSSGASGANVLTF.